This T cell receptor beta chain came from a study of Graves' ophthalmopathy and Graves' hyperthyroidism. Study details: Specimen type is peripheral blood, obtained at initial diagnosis before any treatment. The study's findings and limits: Ophthalmopathy and stable hyperthyroidism were discriminated by a 13-signature model, with about 90% sensitivity and 81.08% specificity.

CDR3 regions of TCR beta were amplified from RNA transcripts. First-round RT-PCR with HTBI primers preceded a second-round multiplex PCR. In TCRdb, the multiplex PCR reads were re-called with MiXCR into one record per CDR3 protein. Here the sample spans a few hundred thousand distinct CDR3 sequences, 20% to 25% being singletons. This clonotype was seen repeatedly, ten times or more. What it binds is unknown. With 7 bases removed from V and 0 bases from J, the gap between germline ends came to 16 bases. The CDR3 runs to 14 residues. Per germline, CDR1 DFQATT and CDR2 SNEGSKA (reference sequence). The authors used Ficoll-Paque density gradient centrifugation to separate PBMCs. The input was 10 ml of fresh peripheral blood.

This clonotype was sampled from a woman between 18 and 29 years old with stable Graves' hyperthyroidism. This chain uses TRBV20-1 with TRBJ2-7, with D tentatively TRBD1 (6 bases). Sequencing was performed on peripheral blood. The CDR3 DNA follows: TGCAGTGTCAGGCACAGGGCCCCCTCCTACGAGCAGTACTTC. Translated, it gives CSVRHRAPSYEQYF.